The next 13 T cell receptor beta chains were all read from a single sample in a study of blood T cells in healthy people across ages. Next came a second PCR, run for roughly 6 to 11 cycles, which used a sample-barcoded 5' primer along with a J-beta primer mix. Using its own MiXCR run on the 5' RACE reads, TCRdb lists one record per CDR3 protein. The table lists around 900,000 distinct CDR3 sequences, roughly 51% of them singletons. The sequencing input was blood. These receptors all stem from a woman aged 60 to 75 in good health.

In its sample, this clonotype was seen a few times. This chain links TRBV20-1 with TRBJ2-2; 8 bases map to TRBD2. The V and J ends lost 1 base and 1 base, in that order; junction bases with no gene match: 2. Per the germline V gene, CDR1 is DFQATT and CDR2 is SNEGSKA (reference sequence). The length of the CDR3 is 15 residues. This CDR3 reads CSARAGGGNTGELFF. CDR3 DNA sequence: TGCAGTGCTAGAGCGGGAGGGGGGAACACCGGGGAGCTGTTTTTT.

The V call is TRBV2, the J call TRBJ2-7; D tentatively fits TRBD1 or TRBD2 (6 bases each). The CDR3 extends over 13 amino acids. CDR1 and CDR2 from the germline V gene are SNHLY and FYNNEI. Deletions cut 6 bases from V and 6 bases from J, with 15 bases between. The CDR3, as DNA: TGTGCCAGCAGAACAAAACAGGGACTCGAGCAGTACTTC. Protein product: CASRTKQGLEQYF.

The V gene is TRBV3-1, the J gene TRBJ2-7, with 8 bases aligning to TRBD2. Losses at the gene ends were 5 bases for V and 0 bases for J; bases not matched to a gene: 9. The CDR3 extends over 16 amino acids. Germline lookup yields CDR1 LGHDT and CDR2 YNNKEL (reference sequence). CDR3 sequence reads: CASSDQGGGLSYEQYF. CDR3 nucleotide sequence: TGTGCCAGCAGCGATCAAGGCGGGGGGCTCTCCTACGAGCAGTACTTC.

This clonotype appeared a few times. The V and J genes are TRBV12-3 or TRBV12-4 and TRBJ2-3, with TRBD2 matching 9 bases. The ends lost 6 bases at V and 5 bases at J; junction bases unmatched: 12. CDR3 length equals 16 residues. CDR3 region: CASRLGGRAVEDTQYF. The DNA of the CDR3 is TGTGCCAGCAGGCTCGGCGGGAGGGCTGTTGAAGATACGCAGTATTTT.

The chain carries TRBV12-3 or TRBV12-4 and TRBJ2-5, with a tentative D call TRBD2 (6 bases). The CDR3 is 13 residues long. Trimming took off 7 bases at V and 5 bases at J, with 14 bases between the two ends. Here the CDR3 DNA reads TGTGCCAGCACCCGGGGGATGGCGGAGACCCAGTACTTC. Protein sequence: CASTRGMAETQYF.

This chain's CDR3 is CASSYPDGNNEQFF. In DNA form, the CDR3 reads TGTGCCAGCAGTTACCCAGACGGGAACAATGAGCAGTTCTTC. The V and J genes are TRBV28 and TRBJ2-1; TRBD2 is a possible D gene (5 bases). Germline assignment: CDR1 MDHEN and CDR2 SYDVKM. The CDR3 has 14 residues. Trimming removed 4 bases at V and 5 bases at J, with 12 bases between.

The gene calls are TRBV4-2 and TRBJ1-5; D gene uncertain. Between the trimmed V and J ends, which lost 3 bases and 5 bases, there was a span of 8 bases. Germline CDR1 reads LGHNA; CDR2 reads YNFKEQ. CDR3 length: 13 residues. The CDR3, as DNA: TGTGCCAGCAGCCATGAGATGGATCAGCCCCAGCATTTT. Its translation is CASSHEMDQPQHF.

Only one count was recorded for this clonotype. It may be a read error: a sequence one base away is much more abundant. V usage is TRBV5-4 and J usage is TRBJ2-1; 7 positions agree with TRBD2. V was pared by 1 base and J by 0 bases, with 1 base of the junction left unmatched. The CDR3 sequence is 15 residues long. Looked up from germline, CDR1 is SGHNT and CDR2 is YYREEE (reference sequence). CDR3 DNA sequence: TGTGCCAGCAGCTTGACTAGCGCCTCCTACAATGAGCAGTTCTTC. Encoded protein: CASSLTSASYNEQFF. The full variable domain, with the rest looked up from reference TRBV5-4 and TRBJ2-1, is ETGVTQSPTHLIKTRGQQVTLRCSSQSGHNTVSWYQQALGQGPQFIFQYYREEENGRGNFPPRFSGLQFPNYSSELNVNALELDDSALYLCASSLTSASYNEQFFGPGTRLTVL.

This clonotype has a handful of counts. The chain is built from TRBV29-1 and TRBJ2-3; 14 bases align to TRBD2. This CDR3 region has 15 residues. V shed 4 bases, J shed 6 bases, and the junction held 6 bases outside the gene matches. Germline V gives CDR1 SQVTM, CDR2 ANQGSEA. CDR3 DNA: TGCAGCGTTGGGGGACTAGCGGGAGAGGTGGATACGCAGTATTTT. Protein product: CSVGGLAGEVDTQYF.

The table lists this clonotype with many counts. The V and J genes are TRBV20-1 and TRBJ2-1, with TRBD1 as a possible D gene (6 bases). Trimming took off 6 bases at V and 7 bases at J, with 19 bases between the two ends. Germline CDR1 DFQATT, CDR2 SNEGSKA (reference sequence). CDR3 length: 14 residues. Here the CDR3 reads CSAPLPRGKNEQFF. The CDR3, as DNA: TGCAGTGCCCCTCTCCCCAGGGGTAAGAATGAGCAGTTCTTC.

This chain joins TRBV20-1 and TRBJ2-2, with D maybe TRBD2 (7 bases). The CDR3 is 16 residues long. Trimming removed 0 bases at V and 2 bases at J, with 13 bases between. The germline gives CDR1 DFQATT, CDR2 SNEGSKA (reference sequence). CDR3: CSARDRGGANTGELFF. DNA for the CDR3: TGCAGTGCTAGAGATAGGGGGGGGGCCAACACCGGGGAGCTGTTTTTT.

This clonotype was recorded a few times. The CDR3 DNA is TGCAGTGCTAGAGATAAAGGGTTGGATACGCAGTATTTT. It is translated as CSARDKGLDTQYF. The rearrangement joins TRBV20-1 to TRBJ2-3, with D unresolved. With 0 bases removed from V and 6 bases from J, the gap between germline ends came to 10 bases. The germline V gene has CDR1 DFQATT and CDR2 SNEGSKA (reference sequence). The CDR3 totals 13 residues.

This chain connects TRBV3-1 to TRBJ2-5; no firm D call. TRBJ2-7 explains the end of the DNA better; the J call may be wrong. From germline, CDR1 is LGHDT and CDR2 YNNKEL (reference sequence). The length of the CDR3 is 13 residues. For the CDR3, the DNA is TGTGCCAGCAGCCCCGTAGAGCCAGGCGAGCAGTACTTC. This sequence encodes CASSPVEPGEQYF.